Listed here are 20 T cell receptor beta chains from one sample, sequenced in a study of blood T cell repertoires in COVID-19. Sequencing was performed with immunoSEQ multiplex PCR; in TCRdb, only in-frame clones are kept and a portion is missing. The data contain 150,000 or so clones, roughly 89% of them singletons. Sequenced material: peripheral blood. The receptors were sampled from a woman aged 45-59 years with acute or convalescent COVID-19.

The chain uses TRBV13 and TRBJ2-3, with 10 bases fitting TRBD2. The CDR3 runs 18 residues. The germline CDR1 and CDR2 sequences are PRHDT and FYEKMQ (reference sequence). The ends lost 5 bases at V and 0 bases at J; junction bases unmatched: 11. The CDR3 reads CASSPGLAEKSSTDTQYF. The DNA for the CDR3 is TGTGCCAGCAGCCCCGGACTAGCGGAAAAATCTAGCACAGATACGCAGTATTTT.

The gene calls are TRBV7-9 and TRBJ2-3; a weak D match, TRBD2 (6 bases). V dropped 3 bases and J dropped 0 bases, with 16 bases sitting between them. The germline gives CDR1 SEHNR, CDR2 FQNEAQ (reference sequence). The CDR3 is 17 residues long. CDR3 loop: CASSFVRRDSSTDTQYF. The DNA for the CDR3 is TGTGCCAGCAGCTTCGTCCGGCGGGACTCTAGCACAGATACGCAGTATTTT.

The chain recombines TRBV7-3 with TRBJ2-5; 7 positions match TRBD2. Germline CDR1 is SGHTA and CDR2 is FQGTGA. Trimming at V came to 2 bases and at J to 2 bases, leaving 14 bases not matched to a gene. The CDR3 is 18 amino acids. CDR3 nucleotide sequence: TGTGCCAGCAGCTTAGGGTTTATGGTTGGGCGGGGGCAAGAGACCCAGTACTTC. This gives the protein CASSLGFMVGRGQETQYF.

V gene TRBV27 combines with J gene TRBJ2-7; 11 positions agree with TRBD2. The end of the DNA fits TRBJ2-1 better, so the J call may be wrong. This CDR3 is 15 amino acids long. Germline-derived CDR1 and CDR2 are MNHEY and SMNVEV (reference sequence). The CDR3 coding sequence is TGTGCCAGCAGTTTTAGCGGGAGGGCCTACAATGAGCAGTTCTTC. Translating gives CASSFSGRAYNEQFF.

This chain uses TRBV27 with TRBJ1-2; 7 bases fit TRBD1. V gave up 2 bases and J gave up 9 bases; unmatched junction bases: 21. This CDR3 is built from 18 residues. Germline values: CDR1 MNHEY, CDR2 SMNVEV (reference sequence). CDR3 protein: CASSLNVRTGQDFSRYTF. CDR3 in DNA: TGTGCCAGCAGTTTAAACGTACGGACCGGACAGGACTTCTCTCGCTACACCTTC.

The CDR3 DNA reads as TGTGCCAGCAGTTTAGGATTCGTGGACTTCCAAGAGACCCAGTACTTC. This translates into CASSLGFVDFQETQYF. The genes are TRBV28 and TRBJ2-7; possible D gene TRBD2, 5 bases. The J call may be mistaken, given a closer DNA end match to TRBJ2-5. CDR3 length: 16 residues. Germline V gene lookup returns CDR1 MDHEN and CDR2 SYDVKM.

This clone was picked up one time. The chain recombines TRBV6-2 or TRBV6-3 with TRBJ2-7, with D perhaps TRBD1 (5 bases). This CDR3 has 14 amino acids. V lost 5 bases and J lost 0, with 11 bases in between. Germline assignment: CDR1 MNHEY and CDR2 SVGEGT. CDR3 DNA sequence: TGTGCCAGCAGTCGGACAACCAGCTCCTACGAGCAGTACTTC. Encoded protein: CASSRTTSSYEQYF.

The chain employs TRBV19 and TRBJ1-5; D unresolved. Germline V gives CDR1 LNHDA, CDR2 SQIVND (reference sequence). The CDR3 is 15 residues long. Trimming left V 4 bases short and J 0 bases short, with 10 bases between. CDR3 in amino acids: CASSTRGDSNQPQHF. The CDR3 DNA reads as TGTGCCAGTAGTACCCGCGGGGATAGCAATCAGCCCCAGCATTTT.

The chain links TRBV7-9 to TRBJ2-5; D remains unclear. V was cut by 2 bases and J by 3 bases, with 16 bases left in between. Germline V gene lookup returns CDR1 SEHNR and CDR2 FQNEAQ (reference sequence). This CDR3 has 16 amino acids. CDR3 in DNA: TGTGCCAGCAGCTTACCCGCGCGCGGCCCTAAAGAGACCCAGTACTTC. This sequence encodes CASSLPARGPKETQYF.

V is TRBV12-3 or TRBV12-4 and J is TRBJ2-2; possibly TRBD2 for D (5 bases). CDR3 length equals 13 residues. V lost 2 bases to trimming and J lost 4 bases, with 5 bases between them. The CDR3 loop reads CASSLRGTGELFF. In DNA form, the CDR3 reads TGTGCCAGCAGTTTACGGGGCACCGGGGAGCTGTTTTTT.

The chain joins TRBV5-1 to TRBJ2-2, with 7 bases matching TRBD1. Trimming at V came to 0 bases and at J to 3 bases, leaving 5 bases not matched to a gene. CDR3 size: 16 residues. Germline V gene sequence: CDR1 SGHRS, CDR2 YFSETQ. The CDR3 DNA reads TGCGCCAGCAGCTTGGGAGGGGGCGCCGACACCGGGGAGCTGTTTTTT. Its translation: CASSLGGGADTGELFF.

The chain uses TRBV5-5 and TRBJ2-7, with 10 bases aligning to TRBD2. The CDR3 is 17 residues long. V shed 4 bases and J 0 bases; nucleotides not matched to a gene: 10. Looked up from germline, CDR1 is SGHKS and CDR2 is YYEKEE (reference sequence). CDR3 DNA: TGTGCCAGCAGCCCTCGACTAGCGGGCCAGAGCTCCTACGAGCAGTACTTC. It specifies CASSPRLAGQSSYEQYF. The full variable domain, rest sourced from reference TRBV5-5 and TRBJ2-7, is DAGVTQSPTHLIKTRGQQVTLRCSPISGHKSVSWYQQVLGQGPQFIFQYYEKEERGRGNFPDRFSARQFPNYSSELNVNALLLGDSALYLCASSPRLAGQSSYEQYFGPGTRLTVT.

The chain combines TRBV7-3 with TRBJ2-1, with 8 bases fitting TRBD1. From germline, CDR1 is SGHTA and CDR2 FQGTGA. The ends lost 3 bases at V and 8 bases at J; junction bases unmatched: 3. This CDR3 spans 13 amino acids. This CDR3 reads CASSFGTGDEQFF. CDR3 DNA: TGTGCCAGCAGCTTCGGGACAGGTGATGAGCAGTTCTTC.

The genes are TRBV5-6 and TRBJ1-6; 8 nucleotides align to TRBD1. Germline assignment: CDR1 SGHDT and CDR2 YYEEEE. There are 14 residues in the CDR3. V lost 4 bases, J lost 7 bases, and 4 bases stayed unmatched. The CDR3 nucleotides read TGTGCCAGCAGCCGGACAGGGACAAATTCACCCCTCCACTTT. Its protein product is CASSRTGTNSPLHF.

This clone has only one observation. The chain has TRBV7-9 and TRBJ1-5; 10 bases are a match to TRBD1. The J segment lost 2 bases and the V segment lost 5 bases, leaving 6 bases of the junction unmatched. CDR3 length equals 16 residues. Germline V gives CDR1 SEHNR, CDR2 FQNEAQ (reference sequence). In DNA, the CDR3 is TGTGCCAGCAGCCGAGCCGGGACAGGGGGCAATCAGCCCCAGCATTTT. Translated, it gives CASSRAGTGGNQPQHF.

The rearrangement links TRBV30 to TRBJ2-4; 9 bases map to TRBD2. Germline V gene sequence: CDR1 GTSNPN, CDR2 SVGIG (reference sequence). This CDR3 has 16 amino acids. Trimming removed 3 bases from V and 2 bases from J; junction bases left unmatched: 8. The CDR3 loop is CAWRNAGGPSKNIQYF. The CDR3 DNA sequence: TGTGCCTGGAGAAATGCGGGAGGGCCGTCCAAAAACATTCAGTACTTC.

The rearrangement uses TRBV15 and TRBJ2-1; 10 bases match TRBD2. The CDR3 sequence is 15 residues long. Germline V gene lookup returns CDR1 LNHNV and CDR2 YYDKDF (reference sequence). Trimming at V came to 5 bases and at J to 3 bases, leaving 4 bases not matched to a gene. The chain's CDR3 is CATSGTSDNYNEQFF. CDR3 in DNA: TGTGCCACCAGCGGGACTAGCGACAACTACAATGAGCAGTTCTTC. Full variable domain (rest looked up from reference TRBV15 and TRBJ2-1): DAMVIQNPRYQVTQFGKPVTLSCSQTLNHNVMYWYQQKSSQAPKLLFHYYDKDFNNEADTPDNFQSRRPNTSFCFLDIRSPGLGDTAMYLCATSGTSDNYNEQFFGPGTRLTVL.

The CDR3: CASSLGGQGGYTF. The CDR3 nucleotides are TGTGCCAGCAGCTTAGGGGGACAGGGAGGCTACACCTTC. The V call is TRBV7-9, the J call TRBJ1-2; 9 bases line up with TRBD1. Germline CDR1 reads SEHNR; CDR2 reads FQNEAQ (reference sequence). V shed 1 base and J 8 bases; nucleotides not matched to a gene: 2. CDR3 length: 13 residues.

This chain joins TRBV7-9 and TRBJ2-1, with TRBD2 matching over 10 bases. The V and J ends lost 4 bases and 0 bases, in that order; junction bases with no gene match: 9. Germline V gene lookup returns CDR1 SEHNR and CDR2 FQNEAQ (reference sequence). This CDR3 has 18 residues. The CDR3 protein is CASSSRLAGKSSYNEQFF. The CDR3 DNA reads TGTGCCAGCAGCTCCCGACTAGCGGGTAAGAGCTCCTACAATGAGCAGTTCTTC.

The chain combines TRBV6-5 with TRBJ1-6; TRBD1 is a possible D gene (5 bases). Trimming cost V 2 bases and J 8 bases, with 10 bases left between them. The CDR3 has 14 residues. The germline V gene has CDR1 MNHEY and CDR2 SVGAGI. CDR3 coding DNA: TGTGCCAGCAGTTACCAGGGCTTGGATTCACCCCTCCACTTT. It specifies CASSYQGLDSPLHF.